These T cell receptor beta chains were read from a single sample in a study of T cells after yellow fever vaccination. Using its own MiXCR run on the 5' RACE reads, TCRdb lists one record per CDR3 protein. The top ten clones hold approximately 15% of a sample with hundreds of thousands of distinct CDR3 sequences, approximately 16% of them seen once. This sample comprised PBMCs, obtained roughly 5 days after the first yellow fever vaccination. These TCRs come from a man between 18 and 29 years old who received the YFV17D yellow fever vaccine. Each CDR3 is given with its conserved first and last residue. The order of the fields is clone size, J gene, V gene, D gene, CDR3 protein, CDR3 DNA. A D gene is named only where the DNA matches it firmly. Only some rows state a clone size, as once, few, many or a class for expanded clones.

abundance: -; j_gene: TRBJ1-2; v_gene: TRBV19; d_gene: TRBD1; CDR3aa: CASSTHDRAGNGYTF; CDR3nt: TGTGCCAGTAGTACCCACGACAGGGCCGGGAATGGCTACACCTTC
abundance: -; j_gene: TRBJ2-1; v_gene: TRBV4-2; d_gene: -; CDR3aa: CASSLSPGSTHEQFF; CDR3nt: TGTGCCAGCAGCCTCTCCCCGGGTTCGACCCATGAGCAGTTCTTC
abundance: many; j_gene: TRBJ2-3; v_gene: TRBV12-3/TRBV12-4; d_gene: TRBD1; CDR3aa: CASSLGTGDTDTQYF; CDR3nt: TGTGCCAGCAGTTTAGGAACAGGGGATACAGATACGCAGTATTTT
abundance: few; j_gene: TRBJ2-3; v_gene: TRBV20-1; d_gene: TRBD2; CDR3aa: CSLLTSRFTDTQYF; CDR3nt: TGCAGCCTTCTGACTAGCCGATTCACAGATACGCAGTATTTT
abundance: few; j_gene: TRBJ2-1; v_gene: TRBV11-2; d_gene: -; CDR3aa: CASSLTGTSTYNEQFF; CDR3nt: TGTGCCAGCAGCTTAACAGGAACTTCCACCTACAATGAGCAGTTCTTC
abundance: -; j_gene: TRBJ1-3; v_gene: TRBV2; d_gene: -; CDR3aa: CASSENGNTIYF; CDR3nt: TGTGCCAGCAGTGAAAACGGAAACACCATATATTTT
abundance: -; j_gene: TRBJ2-3; v_gene: TRBV12-3/TRBV12-4; d_gene: -; CDR3aa: CASSSAPGVNDTQYF; CDR3nt: TGTGCCAGCAGTTCCGCCCCAGGGGTCAACGATACGCAGTATTTT
abundance: -; j_gene: TRBJ2-5; v_gene: TRBV6-2/TRBV6-3; d_gene: -; CDR3aa: CASSRTVLETQYF; CDR3nt: TGTGCCAGCAGTAGGACAGTGCTGGAGACCCAGTACTTC
abundance: few; j_gene: TRBJ1-2; v_gene: TRBV7-2; d_gene: -; CDR3aa: CASSATRSDGSYGYTF; CDR3nt: TGTGCCAGCAGCGCAACCCGCTCGGACGGAAGCTATGGCTACACCTTC
abundance: few; j_gene: TRBJ2-5; v_gene: TRBV4-2; d_gene: TRBD2; CDR3aa: CASSQDAAGPETQYF; CDR3nt: TGTGCCAGCAGCCAAGATGCAGCGGGGCCGGAGACCCAGTACTTC
abundance: -; j_gene: TRBJ2-7; v_gene: TRBV12-3/TRBV12-4; d_gene: TRBD1; CDR3aa: CASRHTGTGDYEQYF; CDR3nt: TGTGCCAGCAGGCATACCGGGACAGGGGATTACGAGCAGTACTTC
abundance: few; j_gene: TRBJ2-6; v_gene: TRBV5-1; d_gene: -; CDR3aa: CASSLTPTPGANVLTF; CDR3nt: TGCGCCAGCAGCTTGACCCCAACCCCTGGGGCCAACGTCCTGACTTTC
abundance: once; j_gene: TRBJ2-1; v_gene: TRBV18; d_gene: -; CDR3aa: CASSSRGISYNEQFF; CDR3nt: TGTGCCAGCTCCTCCCGGGGGATCTCCTACAATGAGCAGTTCTTC
abundance: -; j_gene: TRBJ2-5; v_gene: TRBV21-1; d_gene: -; CDR3aa: CASTGGREQETQYF; CDR3nt: TGTGCCAGCACGGGCGGTAGGGAGCAAGAGACCCAGTACTTC
abundance: -; j_gene: TRBJ2-3; v_gene: TRBV5-4; d_gene: -; CDR3aa: CASSLGGAEGTDTQYF; CDR3nt: TGTGCCAGCAGCTTGGGGGGGGCGGAGGGCACAGATACGCAGTATTTT
abundance: -; j_gene: TRBJ2-4; v_gene: TRBV7-2; d_gene: -; CDR3aa: CASSALGGAKNIQYF; CDR3nt: TGTGCCAGCAGCGCGCTAGGAGGGGCCAAAAACATTCAGTACTTC
abundance: -; j_gene: TRBJ2-5; v_gene: TRBV19; d_gene: -; CDR3aa: CASSLHNQETQYF; CDR3nt: TGTGCCAGTAGTCTCCACAACCAAGAGACCCAGTACTTC
abundance: -; j_gene: TRBJ2-5; v_gene: TRBV3-1; d_gene: -; CDR3aa: CASRKTGGYQETQYF; CDR3nt: TGTGCCAGCAGGAAGACAGGAGGGTACCAAGAGACCCAGTACTTC
abundance: few; j_gene: TRBJ2-7; v_gene: TRBV29-1; d_gene: -; CDR3aa: CSAVFSSYEQYF; CDR3nt: TGCAGCGCTGTTTTTAGCTCCTACGAGCAGTACTTC
abundance: -; j_gene: TRBJ2-5; v_gene: TRBV24-1; d_gene: -; CDR3aa: CATSGSWTPVETQYF; CDR3nt: TGTGCCACCAGTGGGTCCTGGACCCCCGTGGAGACCCAGTACTTC
abundance: -; j_gene: TRBJ1-2; v_gene: TRBV4-1; d_gene: -; CDR3aa: CASSQVWGREGGYTF; CDR3nt: TGCGCCAGCAGCCAAGTATGGGGCAGGGAGGGCGGCTACACCTTC
abundance: -; j_gene: TRBJ2-3; v_gene: TRBV5-1; d_gene: TRBD2; CDR3aa: CASSSTTSGGTDTQYF; CDR3nt: TGCGCCAGCAGCTCTACGACTAGCGGGGGGACAGATACGCAGTATTTT
abundance: -; j_gene: TRBJ2-5; v_gene: TRBV20-1; d_gene: -; CDR3aa: CSARDLQRETQYF; CDR3nt: TGCAGTGCTAGAGATCTGCAGCGGGAGACCCAGTACTTC
abundance: -; j_gene: TRBJ2-5; v_gene: TRBV11-2; d_gene: -; CDR3aa: CASSLEGSGETQYF; CDR3nt: TGTGCCAGCAGCTTGGAAGGGTCGGGGGAGACCCAGTACTTC
abundance: many; j_gene: TRBJ2-5; v_gene: TRBV12-3/TRBV12-4; d_gene: -; CDR3aa: CASSLIGETQYF; CDR3nt: TGTGCCAGCAGTTTAATCGGAGAGACCCAGTACTTC
abundance: -; j_gene: TRBJ1-1; v_gene: TRBV6-1; d_gene: -; CDR3aa: CASSEPTASYRAFF; CDR3nt: TGTGCCAGCAGTGAACCGACAGCTTCCTACCGAGCTTTCTTT
abundance: few; j_gene: TRBJ1-2; v_gene: TRBV9; d_gene: -; CDR3aa: CASSPPGGFGYTF; CDR3nt: TGTGCCAGCAGCCCACCCGGGGGCTTCGGCTACACCTTC
abundance: few; j_gene: TRBJ2-7; v_gene: TRBV6-5; d_gene: -; CDR3aa: CASSYQGRSYEQYF; CDR3nt: TGTGCCAGCAGTTACCAGGGACGTTCCTACGAGCAGTACTTC
abundance: -; j_gene: TRBJ2-2; v_gene: TRBV12-5; d_gene: -; CDR3aa: CASGSPRATGELFF; CDR3nt: TGTGCTAGTGGCTCCCCTAGGGCCACCGGGGAGCTGTTTTTT
abundance: -; j_gene: TRBJ2-3; v_gene: TRBV7-9; d_gene: -; CDR3aa: CASSFNLATDTQYF; CDR3nt: TGTGCTAGCAGCTTTAATCTAGCTACAGATACGCAGTATTTT
abundance: -; j_gene: TRBJ2-2; v_gene: TRBV7-3; d_gene: -; CDR3aa: CASSLLPIANTGELFF; CDR3nt: TGTGCCAGCAGCTTACTACCCATAGCGAACACCGGGGAGCTGTTTTTT
abundance: many; j_gene: TRBJ2-7; v_gene: TRBV5-1; d_gene: -; CDR3aa: CASSFGSGFYEQYF; CDR3nt: TGCGCCAGCAGCTTTGGTTCAGGGTTCTACGAGCAGTACTTC
abundance: few; j_gene: TRBJ2-1; v_gene: TRBV9; d_gene: -; CDR3aa: CASSVSSVLPNEQFF; CDR3nt: TGTGCCAGCAGCGTATCCAGTGTTCTCCCGAATGAGCAGTTCTTC
abundance: many; j_gene: TRBJ2-3; v_gene: TRBV12-3/TRBV12-4; d_gene: -; CDR3aa: CASSRGTLGTDTQYF; CDR3nt: TGTGCCAGCAGCCGGGGGACGTTGGGTACAGATACGCAGTATTTT
abundance: -; j_gene: TRBJ2-7; v_gene: TRBV30; d_gene: TRBD1; CDR3aa: CAWSVFDGTGENF; CDR3nt: TGTGCCTGGAGCGTTTTCGATGGGACAGGCGAGAACTTC
abundance: -; j_gene: TRBJ1-5; v_gene: TRBV10-1; d_gene: -; CDR3aa: CASRAWDQPQHF; CDR3nt: TGCGCCAGCCGGGCCTGGGATCAGCCCCAGCATTTT
abundance: few; j_gene: TRBJ1-5; v_gene: TRBV7-2; d_gene: TRBD1; CDR3aa: CASSLWTGDQPQHF; CDR3nt: TGTGCCAGCAGCTTATGGACAGGGGATCAGCCCCAGCATTTT
abundance: -; j_gene: TRBJ2-3; v_gene: TRBV10-1; d_gene: -; CDR3aa: CASSELESTDTQYF; CDR3nt: TGCGCCAGCAGTGAGTTGGAGAGCACAGATACGCAGTATTTT
abundance: few; j_gene: TRBJ1-5; v_gene: TRBV5-1; d_gene: TRBD1; CDR3aa: CASGDRGCIQPQHF; CDR3nt: TGCGCCAGCGGGGACAGGGGTTGTATTCAGCCCCAGCATTTT
abundance: -; j_gene: TRBJ2-3; v_gene: TRBV6-5; d_gene: TRBD2; CDR3aa: CASSPRLAASTDTQYF; CDR3nt: TGTGCCAGCAGTCCTAGACTAGCGGCTAGCACAGATACGCAGTATTTT
abundance: -; j_gene: TRBJ2-3; v_gene: TRBV4-1; d_gene: TRBD2; CDR3aa: CASSHLSGATDTQYF; CDR3nt: TGCGCCAGCAGCCACCTTAGCGGGGCCACAGATACGCAGTATTTT
abundance: -; j_gene: TRBJ2-5; v_gene: TRBV29-1; d_gene: TRBD1; CDR3aa: CSASGGGRGQTQYF; CDR3nt: TGCAGCGCCTCAGGTGGGGGCAGGGGGCAGACCCAGTACTTC
abundance: -; j_gene: TRBJ2-2; v_gene: TRBV5-1; d_gene: -; CDR3aa: CASSPRDTTGELFF; CDR3nt: TGCGCCAGCAGCCCTCGGGACACCACCGGGGAGCTGTTTTTT
abundance: many; j_gene: TRBJ2-2; v_gene: TRBV5-1; d_gene: -; CDR3aa: CASSLGHGTGELFF; CDR3nt: TGCGCCAGCAGCTTGGGACATGGCACCGGGGAGCTGTTTTTT